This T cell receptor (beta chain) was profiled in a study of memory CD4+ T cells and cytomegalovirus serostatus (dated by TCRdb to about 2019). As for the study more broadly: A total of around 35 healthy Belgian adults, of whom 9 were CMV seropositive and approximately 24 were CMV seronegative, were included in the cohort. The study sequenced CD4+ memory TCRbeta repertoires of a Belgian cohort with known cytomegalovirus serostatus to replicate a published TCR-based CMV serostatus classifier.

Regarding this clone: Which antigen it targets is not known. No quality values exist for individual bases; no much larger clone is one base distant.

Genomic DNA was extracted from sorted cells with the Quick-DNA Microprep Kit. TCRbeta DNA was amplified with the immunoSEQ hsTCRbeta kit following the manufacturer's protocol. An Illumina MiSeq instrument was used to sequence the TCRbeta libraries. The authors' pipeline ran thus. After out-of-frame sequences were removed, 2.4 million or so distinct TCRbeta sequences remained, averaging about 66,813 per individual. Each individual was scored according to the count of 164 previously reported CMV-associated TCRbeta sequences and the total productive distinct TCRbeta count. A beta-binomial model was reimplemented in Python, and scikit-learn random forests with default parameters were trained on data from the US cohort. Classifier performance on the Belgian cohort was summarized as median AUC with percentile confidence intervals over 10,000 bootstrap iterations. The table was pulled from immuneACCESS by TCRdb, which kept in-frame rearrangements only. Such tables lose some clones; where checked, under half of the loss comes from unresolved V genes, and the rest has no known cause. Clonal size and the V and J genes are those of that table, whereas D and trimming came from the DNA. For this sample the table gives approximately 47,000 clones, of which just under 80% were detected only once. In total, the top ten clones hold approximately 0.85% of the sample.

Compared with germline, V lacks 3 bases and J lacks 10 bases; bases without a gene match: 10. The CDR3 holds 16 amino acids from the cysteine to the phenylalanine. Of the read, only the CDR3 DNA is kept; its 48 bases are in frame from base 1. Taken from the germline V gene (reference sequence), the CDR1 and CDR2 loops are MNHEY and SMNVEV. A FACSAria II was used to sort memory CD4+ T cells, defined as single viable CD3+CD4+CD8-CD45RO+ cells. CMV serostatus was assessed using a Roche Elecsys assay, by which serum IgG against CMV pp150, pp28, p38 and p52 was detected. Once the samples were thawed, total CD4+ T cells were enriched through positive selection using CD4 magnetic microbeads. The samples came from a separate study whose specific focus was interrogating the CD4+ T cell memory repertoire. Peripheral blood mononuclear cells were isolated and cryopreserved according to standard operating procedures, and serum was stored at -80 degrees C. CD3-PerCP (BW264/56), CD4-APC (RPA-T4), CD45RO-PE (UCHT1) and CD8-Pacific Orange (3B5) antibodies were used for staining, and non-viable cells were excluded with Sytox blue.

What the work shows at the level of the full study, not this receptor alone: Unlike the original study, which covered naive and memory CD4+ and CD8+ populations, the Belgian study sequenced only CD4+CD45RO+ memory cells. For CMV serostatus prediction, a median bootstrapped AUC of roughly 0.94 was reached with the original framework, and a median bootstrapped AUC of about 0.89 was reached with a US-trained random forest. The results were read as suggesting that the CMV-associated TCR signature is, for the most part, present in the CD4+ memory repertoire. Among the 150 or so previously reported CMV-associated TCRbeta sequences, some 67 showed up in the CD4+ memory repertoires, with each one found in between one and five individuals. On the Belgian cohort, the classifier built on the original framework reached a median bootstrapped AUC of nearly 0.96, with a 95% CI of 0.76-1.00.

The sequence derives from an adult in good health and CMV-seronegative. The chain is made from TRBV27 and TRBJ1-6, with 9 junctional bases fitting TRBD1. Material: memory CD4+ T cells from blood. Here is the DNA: TGTGCCAGCAGTTTCGGACAGGGGATAAGGAAATCACCCCTCCACTTT. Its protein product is CASSFGQGIRKSPLHF.